This T cell receptor (beta chain) was recovered during a study of radiation and T cells in renal cell carcinoma. Worth noting for this clone: Its antigen is unknown.

Profiling relied on immunoSEQ multiplex PCR, and the TCRdb table lists in-frame clones only, not all of them. The sample yields under 30,000 clones, around half seen once. Study-wide results and limits: Compared with controls, irradiated tumors had more, larger dominant CDR3 motifs.

The V segment lost 7 bases and the J segment 2 bases; nucleotides outside the gene matches: 6. The germline gives CDR1 LNHDA, CDR2 SQIVND (reference sequence). The length of the CDR3 is 15 residues. Treatment indicated: treatment-naive control, cytoreductive nephrectomy. V gene TRBV19 combines with J gene TRBJ2-1; 9 bases are shared with TRBD1. The receptor's source is a human donor with renal cell carcinoma. The sample was tumor tissue, taken from a patient whose treatment was nephrectomy without radiotherapy. The CDR3 nucleotides are TGTGCCAGTATCCTTGACAGGGGGGCCTACAATGAGCAGTTCTTC. This sequence encodes CASILDRGAYNEQFF.